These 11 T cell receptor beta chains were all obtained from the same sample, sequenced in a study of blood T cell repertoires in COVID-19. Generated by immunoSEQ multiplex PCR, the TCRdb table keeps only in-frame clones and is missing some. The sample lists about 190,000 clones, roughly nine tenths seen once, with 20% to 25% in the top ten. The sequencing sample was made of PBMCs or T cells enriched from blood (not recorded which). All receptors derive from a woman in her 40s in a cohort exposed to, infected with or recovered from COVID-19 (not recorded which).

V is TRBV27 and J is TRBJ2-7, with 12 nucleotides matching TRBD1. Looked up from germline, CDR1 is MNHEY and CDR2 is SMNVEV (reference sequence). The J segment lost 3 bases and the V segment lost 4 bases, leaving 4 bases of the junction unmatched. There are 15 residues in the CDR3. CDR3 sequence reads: CASSSGQGAYYEQYF. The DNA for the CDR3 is TGTGCCAGCAGTTCGGGACAGGGGGCATACTACGAGCAGTACTTC.

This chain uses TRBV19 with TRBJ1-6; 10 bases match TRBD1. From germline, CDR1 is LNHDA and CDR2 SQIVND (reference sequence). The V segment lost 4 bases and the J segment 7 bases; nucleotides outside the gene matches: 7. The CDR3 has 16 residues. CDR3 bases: TGTGCCAGTAGTAACCTACCGGGACAGGGGAATTCACCCCTCCACTTT. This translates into CASSNLPGQGNSPLHF.

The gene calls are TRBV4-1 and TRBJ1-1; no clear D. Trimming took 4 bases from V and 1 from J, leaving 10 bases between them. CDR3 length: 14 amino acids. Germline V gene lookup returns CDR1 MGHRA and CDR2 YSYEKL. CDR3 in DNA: TGCGCCAGCAGCCCCATCGGGAAGAACACTGAAGCTTTCTTT. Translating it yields CASSPIGKNTEAFF.

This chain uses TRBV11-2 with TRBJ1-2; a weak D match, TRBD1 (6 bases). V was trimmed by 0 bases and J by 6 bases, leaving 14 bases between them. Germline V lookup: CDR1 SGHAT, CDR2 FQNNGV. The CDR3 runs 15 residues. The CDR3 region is CASSLDTQGLNGYTF. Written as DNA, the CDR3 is TGTGCCAGCAGCTTAGATACCCAGGGGCTTAATGGCTACACCTTC.

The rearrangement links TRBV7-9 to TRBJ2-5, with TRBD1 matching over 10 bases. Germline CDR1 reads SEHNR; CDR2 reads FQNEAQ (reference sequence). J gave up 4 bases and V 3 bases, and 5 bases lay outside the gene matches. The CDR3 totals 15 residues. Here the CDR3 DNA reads TGTGCCAGCAGCTTGGGACAGGGGATAGGAGAGACCCAGTACTTC. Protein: CASSLGQGIGETQYF.

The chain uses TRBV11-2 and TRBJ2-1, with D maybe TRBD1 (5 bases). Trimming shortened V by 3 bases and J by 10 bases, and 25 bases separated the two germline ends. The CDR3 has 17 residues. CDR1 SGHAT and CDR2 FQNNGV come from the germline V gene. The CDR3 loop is CASSFSPKGSGIGEQFF. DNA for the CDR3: TGTGCCAGCAGCTTTAGTCCCAAGGGGTCAGGGATTGGCGAGCAGTTCTTC. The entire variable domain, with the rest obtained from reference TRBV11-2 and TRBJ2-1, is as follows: EAGVAQSPRYKIIEKRQSVAFWCNPISGHATLYWYQQILGQGPKLLIQFQNNGVVDDSQLPKDRFSAERLKGVDSTLKIQPAKLEDSAVYLCASSFSPKGSGIGEQFFGPGTRLTVL.

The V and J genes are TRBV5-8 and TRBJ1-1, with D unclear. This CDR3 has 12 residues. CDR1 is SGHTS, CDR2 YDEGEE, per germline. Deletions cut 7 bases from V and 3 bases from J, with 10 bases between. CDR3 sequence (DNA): TGTGCCAGCCCGCGCGGAGACACTGAAGCTTTCTTT. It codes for CASPRGDTEAFF.

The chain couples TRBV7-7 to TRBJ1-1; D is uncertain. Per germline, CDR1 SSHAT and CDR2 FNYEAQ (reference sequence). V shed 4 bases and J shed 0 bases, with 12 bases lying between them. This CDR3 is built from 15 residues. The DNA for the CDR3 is TGTGCCAGCAGCTCGTCCGAGGCAGTGAACACTGAAGCTTTCTTT. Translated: CASSSSEAVNTEAFF.

The CDR3 coding sequence is TGTGCCTGGAGCCTCGGTCCAAACTACGAGCAGTACTTC. Amino acids: CAWSLGPNYEQYF. The chain combines TRBV30 with TRBJ2-7; D not certain. Trimming shortened V by 3 bases and J by 3 bases, and 12 bases separated the two germline ends. The germline V gene encodes CDR1 GTSNPN and CDR2 SVGIG (reference sequence). This CDR3 spans 13 amino acids.

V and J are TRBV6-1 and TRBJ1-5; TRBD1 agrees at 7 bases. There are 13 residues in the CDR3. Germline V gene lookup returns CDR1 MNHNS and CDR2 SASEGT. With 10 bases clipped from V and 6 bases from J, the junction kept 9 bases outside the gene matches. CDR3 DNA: TGTGCCACCATTGAGGGGGCTGGTCAGCCCCAGCATTTT. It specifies CATIEGAGQPQHF.

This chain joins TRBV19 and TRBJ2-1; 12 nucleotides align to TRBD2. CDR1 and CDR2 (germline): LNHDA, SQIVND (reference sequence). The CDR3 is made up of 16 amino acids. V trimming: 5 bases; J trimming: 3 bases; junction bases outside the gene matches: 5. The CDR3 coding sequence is TGTGCCAGTAGTCCGACTAGCGGGAGAGACTACAATGAGCAGTTCTTC. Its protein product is CASSPTSGRDYNEQFF.